Listed below are T cell receptor beta chains from one sample, sequenced in a study of cytotoxic CD8 clonotypes in ibrutinib-treated CLL. This table comes from immunoSEQ multiplex PCR, and its TCRdb copy is limited to in-frame clones, with some not included. This sample carries 200,000 to 250,000 clones, over 65% of them seen once, and the ten largest clones take roughly 5.9%. The source material was PBMCs, sampled after 12 months of ibrutinib treatment. Source of these receptors: a human donor with chronic lymphocytic leukemia. Each CDR3 is given with its conserved first and last residue. The D gene is left open where the match is weak. The listing skips clone size in some rows; elsewhere it reads once, few, many or a size class.

TRBJ1-1 . 10 TRBV7-9 . TGTGCCAGCGGTGAAACTGAAGCTTTCTTT CASGETEAFF
TRBJ1-5 . 14 TRBV6-5 TRBD1 TGTGCCAGCAGTTACTCGACAGGGGATCAGCCCCAGCATTTT CASSYSTGDQPQHF
TRBJ1-1 . 13 TRBV30 . TGTGCCTGGACCCGGAATCTGAACACTGAAGCTTTCTTT CAWTRNLNTEAFF
TRBJ2-6 . 18 TRBV4-3 . TGCGCCAGCAGCCAAGCTGTCCCCGTCAGCTCTGGGGCCAACGTCCTGACTTTC CASSQAVPVSSGANVLTF
TRBJ2-1 . 14 TRBV29-1 TRBD2 TGCAGCGTCGCCGGGACTAGCGTTTCCAATGAGCAGTTCTTC CSVAGTSVSNEQFF
TRBJ2-3 . 11 TRBV30 . TGTGCCTGGGGATACACAGATACGCAGTATTTT CAWGYTDTQYF
TRBJ2-7 . 17 TRBV13 TRBD1 TGTGCCAGCAGCTTAGGCGGGAGAGGACAGGGGGCGCGCGAGCAGTACTTC CASSLGGRGQGAREQYF
TRBJ1-1 . 16 TRBV21-1 . TGTGCCAGCGGTTCCGGGACAGCAAGTATGAACACTGAAGCTTTCTTT CASGSGTASMNTEAFF
TRBJ1-4 . 13 TRBV30 . TGTGCCTGGGCAGGGCTCACTAATGAAAAACTGTTTTTT CAWAGLTNEKLFF
TRBJ1-5 . 16 TRBV7-8 . TGTGCCAGCAGCACGGGGCTCCTAAGACAGGAACAGCCCCAGCATTTT CASSTGLLRQEQPQHF
TRBJ2-3 . 15 TRBV28 TRBD1 TGTGCCAGCAGTCCATGGGACAGCCCGACAGATACGCAGTATTTT CASSPWDSPTDTQYF
TRBJ2-5 . 13 TRBV18 TRBD1 TGTGCCAGCTCACCGGGACAGGGGGAGACCCAGTACTTC CASSPGQGETQYF
TRBJ2-4 . 15 TRBV7-2 . TGTGCCAGCAGCTTAGGCTTAGGCGGCGGGAACATTCAGTACTTC CASSLGLGGGNIQYF
TRBJ1-2 . 15 TRBV10-2 . TGCGCCAGCAGTGACCCAGGGATGAGGGGCTATGGCTACACCTTC CASSDPGMRGYGYTF
TRBJ1-2 few 16 TRBV5-6 TRBD1 TGTGCCAGCAACCTGGCCGGGACAGGGGGCAGCTATGGCTACACCTTC CASNLAGTGGSYGYTF
TRBJ2-7 . 15 TRBV28 TRBD1 TGTGCCAGCAGTTTACGAGGGACAGCATTTTACGAGCAGTACTTC CASSLRGTAFYEQYF
TRBJ2-3 few 14 TRBV6-5 . TGTGCCAGCAGTGACCGCTGGAGCACAGATACGCAGTATTTT CASSDRWSTDTQYF
TRBJ2-7 . 11 TRBV20-1 . TGCAGTGGAGGAAGGAGCGACGAGCAGTACTTC CSGGRSDEQYF
TRBJ2-7 few 13 TRBV6-4 . TGTGCCAGCAGGAGGCCCGGGCCGGGCGAGCAGTACTTC CASRRPGPGEQYF
TRBJ1-1 few 14 TRBV18 . TGTGCCAGCTCACCACCGATGGCAGACACTGAAGCTTTCTTT CASSPPMADTEAFF
TRBJ1-2 . 14 TRBV6-5 TRBD1 TGTGCCAGCAGTTACAGACAGGGCAACTATGGCTACACCTTC CASSYRQGNYGYTF
TRBJ1-1 . 14 TRBV5-1 TRBD1 TGCGCCAGCAGAAAGGGGGCTTTGGACACTGAAGCTTTCTTT CASRKGALDTEAFF
TRBJ2-3 . 13 TRBV29-1 . TGCAGCGTCCGCGGACAGCGGGCAGATACGCAGTATTTT CSVRGQRADTQYF
TRBJ1-2 . 13 TRBV7-8 . TGTGCCAGCAGTCTGGGACCCGACGGCGGCTACACCTTC CASSLGPDGGYTF
TRBJ2-2 . 18 TRBV5-6 . TGTGCCAGCAGCTTATCAAGACTACCCCTGATTAACACCGGGGAGCTGTTTTTT CASSLSRLPLINTGELFF
TRBJ1-6 . 11 TRBV20-1 TRBD1 TGCAGTGCTAGAACCGGGACAGTGAGCTTTTTT CSARTGTVSFF
TRBJ1-5 . 13 TRBV7-8 . TGTGCCAGCAGTGACGGGGGCAATCAGCCCCAGCATTTT CASSDGGNQPQHF
TRBJ2-3 . 12 TRBV29-1 . TGCAGCGTTGGCAGGGGGGCAGATACGCAGTATTTT CSVGRGADTQYF
TRBJ1-3 . 15 TRBV18 TRBD1 TGTGCCAGCTCACCCGGGACAGCCTCTGGAAACACCATATATTTT CASSPGTASGNTIYF
TRBJ1-5 once 17 TRBV4-2 TRBD1 TGTGCCAGCAGCCAAGTGGGGGACAGGGTTTTCAGTCAGCCCCAGCATTTT CASSQVGDRVFSQPQHF
TRBJ2-7 . 14 TRBV6-1 TRBD1 TGTGCCAGCAGGGGGACAGGTGTTCCCTACGAGCAGTACTTC CASRGTGVPYEQYF
TRBJ2-2 . 14 TRBV9 . TGTGCCAGCAGCGTAGAAGGAGCCACCGGGGAGCTGTTTTTT CASSVEGATGELFF
TRBJ1-1 once 14 TRBV12-5 . TGTGCTAGTGGTTTGGGGCGGCAGAACACTGAAGCTTTCTTT CASGLGRQNTEAFF
TRBJ2-1 . 14 TRBV30 . TGTGCCTGGAGCCCTGGGACTCGGGGGAATGAGCAGTTCTTC CAWSPGTRGNEQFF
TRBJ2-1 . 15 TRBV11-2 TRBD1 TGTGCCAGCAGCCCCCTGGGACAGGGGGGAAATGAGCAGTTCTTC CASSPLGQGGNEQFF
TRBJ1-2 . 14 TRBV28 . TGTGCCAGCAGTGGAGCAGGGACTAACTATGGCTACACCTTC CASSGAGTNYGYTF
TRBJ2-1 . 13 TRBV19 TRBD2 TGTGCCACCTGGACTAGCGGCTACAATGAGCAGTTCTTC CATWTSGYNEQFF
TRBJ2-3 . 15 TRBV2 TRBD2 TGTGCCAGCAGTGATCGCGGGGGAGGGTCAGATACGCAGTATTTT CASSDRGGGSDTQYF
TRBJ2-7 . 12 TRBV5-1 . TGCGCCAGCAGCTTGGAAGGCGGGGAGCAGTACTTC CASSLEGGEQYF
TRBJ2-6 . 16 TRBV6-6 TRBD1 TGTGCCAGCAGAGCCGGGACAGGGTCTGGGGCCAACGTCCTGACTTTC CASRAGTGSGANVLTF
TRBJ1-1 once 14 TRBV5-1 . TGCGCCAGCACCCCCCGGCCAGGTCCTACTGAAGCTTTCTTT CASTPRPGPTEAFF
TRBJ2-5 few 13 TRBV2 . TGTGCCAGCAGTATCGGGTTTCAAGAGACCCAGTACTTC CASSIGFQETQYF